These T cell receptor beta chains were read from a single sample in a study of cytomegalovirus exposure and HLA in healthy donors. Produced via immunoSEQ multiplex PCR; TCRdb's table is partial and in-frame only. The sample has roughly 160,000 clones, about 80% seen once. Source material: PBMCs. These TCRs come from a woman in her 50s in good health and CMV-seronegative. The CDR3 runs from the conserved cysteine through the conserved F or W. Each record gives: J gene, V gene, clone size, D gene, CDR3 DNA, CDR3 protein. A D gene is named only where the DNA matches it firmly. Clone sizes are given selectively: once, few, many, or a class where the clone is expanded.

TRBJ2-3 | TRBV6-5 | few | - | TGTGCCAGCAGTCCTACTAGCAAGACGCAGTATTTT | CASSPTSKTQYF
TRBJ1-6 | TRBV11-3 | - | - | TGTGCCAGCAGCATAGACGGGGGTTTAGATTCACCCCTCCACTTT | CASSIDGGLDSPLHF
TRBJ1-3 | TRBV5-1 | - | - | TGCGCCAGCAGCTTAAGGGGTTCTCATTTATACTCTGGAAACACCATATATTTT | CASSLRGSHLYSGNTIYF
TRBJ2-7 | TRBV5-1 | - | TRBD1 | TGCGCCAGCAGCTTGGTTAGTGGGACAGGGCGGGATTACGAGCAGTACTTC | CASSLVSGTGRDYEQYF
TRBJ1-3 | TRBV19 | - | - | TGTGCCAGTAATTCGGGAGGGGGAAGAGGAAACACCATATATTTT | CASNSGGGRGNTIYF
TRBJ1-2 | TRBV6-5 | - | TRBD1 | TGTGCCAGCAGTTACACAACAGGGGTAGGCTACACCTTC | CASSYTTGVGYTF
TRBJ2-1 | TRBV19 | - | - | TGTGCCAGTAGTACCCGTCCCGGTCCCAATGAGCAGTTCTTC | CASSTRPGPNEQFF
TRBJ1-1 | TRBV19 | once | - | TGTGCCAGTAGTACTCTAGAGGGGGTCGGGAACACTGAAGCTTTCTTT | CASSTLEGVGNTEAFF
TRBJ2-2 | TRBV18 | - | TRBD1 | TGTGCCAGCTCAAAGGGGGACAGAAGGGAGCTGTTTTTT | CASSKGDRRELFF
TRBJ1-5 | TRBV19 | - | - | TGTGCCAGTAGTATTGGGGACACCTCGAATCAGCCCCAGCATTTT | CASSIGDTSNQPQHF
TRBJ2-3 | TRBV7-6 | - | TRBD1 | TGTGCCAGCAGCCAAATAGGGACAGGGGGTCTAACTCGCACAGATACGCAGTATTTT | CASSQIGTGGLTRTDTQYF
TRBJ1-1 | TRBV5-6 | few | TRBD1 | TGTGCCAGCGGGTCAGGGGGCTGGAATACTGAAGCTTTCTTT | CASGSGGWNTEAFF
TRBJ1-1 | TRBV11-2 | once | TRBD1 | TGTGCCAGCAGGGAGGACAGGGACCTGAACACTGAAGCTTTCTTT | CASREDRDLNTEAFF
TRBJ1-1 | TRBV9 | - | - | TGTGCCAGCAGCGTAGTCGGGCCACGGGGATTCCCTGAAGCTTTCTTT | CASSVVGPRGFPEAFF
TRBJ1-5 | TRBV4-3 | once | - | TGCGCCAGCAGCCAAGCTACAGTCAATCAGCCCCAGCATTTT | CASSQATVNQPQHF
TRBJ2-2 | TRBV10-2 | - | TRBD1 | TGCGCCAGCGGGGACAGTCGGGCCGGGGAGCTGTTTTTT | CASGDSRAGELFF
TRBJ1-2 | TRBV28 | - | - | TGTGCCAGCCGGGACTCCCTAAACTATGGCTACACCTTC | CASRDSLNYGYTF
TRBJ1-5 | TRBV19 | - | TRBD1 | TGTGCCAGTAGTAGACGACAGGGGGCTGGTAATCAGCCCCAGCATTTT | CASSRRQGAGNQPQHF